This is a list of T cell receptor beta chains from one sample in a study of OX40 agonist ivuxolimab in advanced cancers. Method: immunoSEQ multiplex PCR; TCRdb's copy keeps in-frame clones and lacks some. The data contain tens of thousands of clones, about 88% of them seen just once; the ten biggest clones take up 0.25% to 0.3%. The sample was CD4+ or CD8+ T cells sorted from blood, taken in a trial of the OX40 agonist ivuxolimab. The receptors derive from an adult with an advanced solid tumor such as melanoma, head and neck, liver or kidney cancer. The CDR3 runs from the conserved cysteine through the conserved F or W. A D gene is named only where the DNA matches it firmly. Part of the rows lack a size; the others show once, few, many or a class for expanded clones.

TRBD1	TRBV6-5	TRBJ1-2	NA	CASSLYRGRAYGYTF	TGTGCCAGCAGTCTTTACAGGGGGCGAGCGTATGGCTACACCTTC
NA	TRBV19	TRBJ1-2	NA	CASSIGGASGYTF	TGTGCCAGTAGTATTGGAGGGGCAAGCGGCTACACCTTC
TRBD1	TRBV5-1	TRBJ2-4	NA	CASSLVAGGAQNIQYF	TGCGCCAGCAGCTTAGTAGCAGGGGGCGCCCAAAACATTCAGTACTTC
NA	TRBV11-2	TRBJ2-1	NA	CASSSSGVDEQFF	TGTGCCAGCAGCTCCTCCGGGGTCGATGAGCAGTTCTTC
TRBD1	TRBV11-2	TRBJ1-4	few	CASSLDGQVPNEKLFF	TGTGCCAGCAGCTTGGACGGACAGGTCCCTAATGAAAAACTGTTTTTT
NA	TRBV29-1	TRBJ2-1	NA	CSVEDPQGSEQFF	TGCAGCGTTGAAGACCCTCAGGGCAGCGAGCAGTTCTTC
TRBD1	TRBV4-2	TRBJ1-4	NA	CASSQDLRQGREKLFF	TGTGCCAGCAGCCAAGATTTGAGACAGGGACGAGAAAAACTGTTTTTT
NA	TRBV29-1	TRBJ1-1	few	CSVIPGWSYSNTEAFF	TGCAGCGTTATCCCGGGGTGGTCCTACTCGAACACTGAAGCTTTCTTT
TRBD1	TRBV10-3	TRBJ2-7	NA	CAISGQGNEQYF	TGTGCCATCAGTGGACAGGGGAACGAGCAGTACTTC
NA	TRBV5-1	TRBJ1-1	once	CASSLRVGHQNTEAFF	TGCGCCAGCAGCTTGCGCGTAGGGCACCAGAACACTGAAGCTTTCTTT
NA	TRBV2	TRBJ1-4	once	CASTQGGRSDEKLFF	TGTGCCAGCACCCAAGGGGGACGGTCGGACGAAAAACTGTTTTTT
TRBD2	TRBV10-3	TRBJ2-3	NA	CAISESSGRASNTQYF	TGTGCCATCAGTGAGTCCAGCGGGAGGGCGAGCAATACGCAGTATTTT
NA	TRBV5-4	TRBJ2-5	NA	CASSLGPGEGQETQYF	TGTGCCAGCAGCTTGGGACCGGGAGAAGGGCAAGAGACCCAGTACTTC
TRBD2	TRBV7-2	TRBJ2-7	NA	CASRLTYLSGSSYEQYF	TGTGCCAGCAGACTAACCTACCTTAGCGGGAGCTCGTACGAGCAGTACTTC
TRBD2	TRBV9	TRBJ2-1	NA	CASSVASGDNEQFF	TGTGCCAGCAGCGTAGCAAGCGGGGACAATGAGCAGTTCTTC
NA	TRBV5-1	TRBJ1-1	NA	CASSPSENTEAFF	TGCGCCAGCAGCCCCTCAGAGAACACTGAAGCTTTCTTT
NA	TRBV5-6	TRBJ2-5	few	CASSFVGGTQYF	TGTGCCAGCAGCTTCGTCGGGGGGACCCAGTACTTC
TRBD1	TRBV5-1	TRBJ2-6	few	CASSLLARGNAGANVLTF	TGCGCCAGCAGCTTATTGGCCAGGGGGAACGCTGGGGCCAACGTCCTGACTTTC
NA	TRBV12-5	TRBJ2-7	NA	CASGLGTANYEQYF	TGTGCTAGTGGTTTGGGGACAGCCAACTACGAGCAGTACTTC
NA	TRBV18	TRBJ1-1	NA	CASSTGGLLSEAFF	TGTGCCAGCTCCACCGGGGGTTTACTTTCTGAAGCTTTCTTT
NA	TRBV28	TRBJ1-4	once	CASGGGVLNLVELFF	TGTGCCAGCGGAGGCGGGGTGTTGAACTTGGTCGAACTGTTTTTT
NA	TRBV19	TRBJ1-4	few	CASSPWDKINEKLFF	TGTGCCAGTAGTCCATGGGACAAGATTAATGAAAAACTGTTTTTT
TRBD1	TRBV27	TRBJ1-1	NA	CASTGDRNLNTEAFF	TGTGCCAGCACGGGGGACAGGAATCTGAACACTGAAGCTTTCTTT
NA	TRBV19	TRBJ2-4	NA	CASQDGTLTGNIQYF	TGTGCCAGCCAGGATGGGACCCTCACCGGGAACATTCAGTACTTC
NA	TRBV5-1	TRBJ1-2	NA	CASSPGGGTYGYTF	TGCGCCAGCAGTCCCGGGGGGGGCACCTATGGCTACACCTTC
NA	TRBV15	TRBJ1-2	NA	CATSSGSQDGYTF	TGTGCCACCAGCAGTGGCTCCCAGGATGGCTACACCTTC
NA	TRBV5-1	TRBJ2-6	NA	CASSLFGGAEGANVLTF	TGCGCCAGCAGCTTGTTCGGGGGCGCGGAGGGGGCCAACGTCCTGACTTTC
TRBD1	TRBV19	TRBJ2-7	NA	CASIHMTGISYEQYF	TGTGCCAGTATCCACATGACAGGGATCTCCTACGAGCAGTACTTC
NA	TRBV9	TRBJ2-2	NA	CASSAILRGGELFF	TGTGCCAGCAGCGCCATTCTCAGGGGCGGGGAGCTGTTTTTT
TRBD1	TRBV27	TRBJ1-5	few	CASRDPGGPQHF	TGTGCCAGCAGGGATCCAGGGGGGCCCCAGCATTTT
TRBD2	TRBV5-1	TRBJ2-3	NA	CASSLGGSGRFSDTQYF	TGCGCCAGCAGCTTGGGGGGTAGCGGGAGATTCAGCGATACGCAGTATTTT
TRBD2	TRBV6-1	TRBJ2-7	NA	CASSLTGTSYYEQYF	TGTGCCAGCAGTCTCACCGGGACTAGCTACTACGAGCAGTACTTC
TRBD1	TRBV19	TRBJ1-2	NA	CASSMGRDSPYGYTF	TGTGCCAGTAGTATGGGCCGGGACAGCCCCTATGGCTACACCTTC
NA	TRBV20-1	TRBJ2-1	NA	CSAKLQGAGFF	TGCAGTGCAAAACTACAGGGAGCAGGGTTCTTC
TRBD2	TRBV19	TRBJ2-2	NA	CASTSGSRTGELFF	TGTGCCAGTACGAGCGGGAGCCGAACCGGGGAGCTGTTTTTT
NA	TRBV2	TRBJ1-1	NA	CASSVRTGAGEAFF	TGTGCCAGCAGTGTAAGAACGGGAGCAGGGGAGGCTTTCTTT